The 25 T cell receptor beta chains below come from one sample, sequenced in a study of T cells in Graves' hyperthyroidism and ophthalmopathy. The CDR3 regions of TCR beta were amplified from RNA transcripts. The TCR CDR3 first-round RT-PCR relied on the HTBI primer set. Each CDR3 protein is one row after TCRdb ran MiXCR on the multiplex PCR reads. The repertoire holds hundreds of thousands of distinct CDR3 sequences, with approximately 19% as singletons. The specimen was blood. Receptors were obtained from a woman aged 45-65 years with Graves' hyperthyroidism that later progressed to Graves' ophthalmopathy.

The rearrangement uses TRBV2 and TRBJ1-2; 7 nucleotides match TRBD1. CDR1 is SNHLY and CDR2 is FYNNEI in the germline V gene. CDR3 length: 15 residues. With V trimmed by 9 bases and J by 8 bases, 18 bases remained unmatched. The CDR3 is CASLDRILPLWGYTF. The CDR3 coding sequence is TGTGCCAGTTTGGACAGGATCCTCCCGCTTTGGGGCTACACCTTC.

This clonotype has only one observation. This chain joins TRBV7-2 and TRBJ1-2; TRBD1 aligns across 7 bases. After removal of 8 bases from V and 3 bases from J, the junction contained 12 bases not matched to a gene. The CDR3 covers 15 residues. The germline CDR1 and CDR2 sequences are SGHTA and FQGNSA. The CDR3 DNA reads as TGTGCCAGCTCACTGGACAGGAGAAGGGACTATGGCTACACCTTC. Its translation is CASSLDRRRDYGYTF.

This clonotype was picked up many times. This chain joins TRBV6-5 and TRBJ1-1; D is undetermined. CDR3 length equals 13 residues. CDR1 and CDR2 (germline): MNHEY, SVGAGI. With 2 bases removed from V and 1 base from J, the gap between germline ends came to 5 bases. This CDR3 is CASSYAQNTEAFF. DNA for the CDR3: TGTGCCAGCAGTTACGCACAGAACACTGAAGCTTTCTTT.

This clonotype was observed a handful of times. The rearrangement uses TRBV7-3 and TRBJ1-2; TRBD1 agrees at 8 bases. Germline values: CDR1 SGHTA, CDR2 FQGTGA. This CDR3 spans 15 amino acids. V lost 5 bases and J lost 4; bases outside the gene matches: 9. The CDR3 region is CASSATAGTGYGYTF. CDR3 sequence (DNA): TGTGCCAGCAGCGCCACCGCCGGGACAGGCTATGGCTACACCTTC.

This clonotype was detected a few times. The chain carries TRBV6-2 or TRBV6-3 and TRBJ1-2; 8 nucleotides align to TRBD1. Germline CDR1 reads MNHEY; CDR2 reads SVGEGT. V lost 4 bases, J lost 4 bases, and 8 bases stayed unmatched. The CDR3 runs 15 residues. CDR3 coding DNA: TGTGCCAGCAGTTTTGCCAGGGGGCTTAGCTATGGCTACACCTTC. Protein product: CASSFARGLSYGYTF.

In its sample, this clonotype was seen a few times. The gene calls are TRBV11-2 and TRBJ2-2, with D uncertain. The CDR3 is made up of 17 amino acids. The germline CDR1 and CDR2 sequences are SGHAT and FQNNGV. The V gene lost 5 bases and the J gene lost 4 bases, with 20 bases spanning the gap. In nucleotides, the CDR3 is TGTGCCAGCAGCCCCCGGCAAAGGGTTACCGGCACCGGGGAGCTGTTTTTT. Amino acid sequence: CASSPRQRVTGTGELFF. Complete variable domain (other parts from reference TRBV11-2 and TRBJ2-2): EAGVAQSPRYKIIEKRQSVAFWCNPISGHATLYWYQQILGQGPKLLIQFQNNGVVDDSQLPKDRFSAERLKGVDSTLKIQPAKLEDSAVYLCASSPRQRVTGTGELFFGEGSRLTVL.

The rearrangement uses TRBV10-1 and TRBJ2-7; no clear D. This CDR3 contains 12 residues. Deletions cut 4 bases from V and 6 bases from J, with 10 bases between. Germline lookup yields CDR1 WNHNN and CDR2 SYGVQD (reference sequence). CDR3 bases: TGCGCCAGCAGTGGTATAGGGTTCGAGCAGTACTTC. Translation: CASSGIGFEQYF.

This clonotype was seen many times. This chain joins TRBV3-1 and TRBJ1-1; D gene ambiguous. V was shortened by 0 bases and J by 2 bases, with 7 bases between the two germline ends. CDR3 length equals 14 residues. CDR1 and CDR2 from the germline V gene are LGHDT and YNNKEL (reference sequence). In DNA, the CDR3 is TGTGCCAGCAGCCAAGACCCGGGAAACACTGAAGCTTTCTTT. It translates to CASSQDPGNTEAFF.

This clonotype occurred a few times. The CDR3: CASSQDGTVYGYTF. The CDR3 DNA sequence: TGCGCCAGCAGCCAAGATGGGACAGTCTATGGCTACACCTTC. The chain recombines TRBV4-1 with TRBJ1-2, with 7 bases matching TRBD1. V lost 0 bases to trimming and J lost 4 bases; unmatched junction nucleotides: 2. Per the germline V gene, CDR1 is MGHRA and CDR2 is YSYEKL. CDR3 size: 14 residues.

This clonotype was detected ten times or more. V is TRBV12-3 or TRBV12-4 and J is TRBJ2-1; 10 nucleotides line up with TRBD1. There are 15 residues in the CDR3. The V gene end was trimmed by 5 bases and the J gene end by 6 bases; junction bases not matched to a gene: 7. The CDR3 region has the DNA TGTGCCAGCAGTAGCGGGACAGGGGAGGTCAATGAGCAGTTCTTC. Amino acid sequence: CASSSGTGEVNEQFF.

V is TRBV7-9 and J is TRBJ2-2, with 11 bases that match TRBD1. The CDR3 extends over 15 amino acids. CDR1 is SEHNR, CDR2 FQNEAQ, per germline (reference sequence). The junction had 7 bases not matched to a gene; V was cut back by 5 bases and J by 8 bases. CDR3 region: CASSRTGGAEGELFF. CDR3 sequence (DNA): TGTGCCAGCAGCCGGACAGGGGGCGCCGAAGGGGAGCTGTTTTTT.

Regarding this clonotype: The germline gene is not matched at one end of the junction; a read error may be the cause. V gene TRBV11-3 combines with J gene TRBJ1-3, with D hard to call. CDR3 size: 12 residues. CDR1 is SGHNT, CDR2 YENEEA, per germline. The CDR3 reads CAISPTGNTIYF. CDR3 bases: TGTGCCATCAGCCCAACTGGAAACACCATATATTTT.

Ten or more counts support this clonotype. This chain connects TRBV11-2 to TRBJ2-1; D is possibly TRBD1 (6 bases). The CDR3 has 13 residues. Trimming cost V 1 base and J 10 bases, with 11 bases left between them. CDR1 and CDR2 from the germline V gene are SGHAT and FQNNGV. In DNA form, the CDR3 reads TGTGCCAGCAGCTTAGGTTCAACAGGGGAGCAGTTCTTC. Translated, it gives CASSLGSTGEQFF.

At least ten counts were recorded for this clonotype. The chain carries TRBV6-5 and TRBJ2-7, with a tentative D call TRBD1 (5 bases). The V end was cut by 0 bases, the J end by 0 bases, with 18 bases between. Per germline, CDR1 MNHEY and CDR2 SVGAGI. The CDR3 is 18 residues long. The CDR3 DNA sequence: TGTGCCAGCAGTTACTCGGCAGGGCCCAGATTACACTCCTACGAGCAGTACTTC. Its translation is CASSYSAGPRLHSYEQYF.

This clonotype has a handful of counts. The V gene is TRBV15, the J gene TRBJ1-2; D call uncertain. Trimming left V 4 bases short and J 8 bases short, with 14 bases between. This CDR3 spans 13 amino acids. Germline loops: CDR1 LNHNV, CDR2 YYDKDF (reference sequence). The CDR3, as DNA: TGTGCCACCAGCACGATGGACCTGGGCGGCTACACCTTC. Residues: CATSTMDLGGYTF.

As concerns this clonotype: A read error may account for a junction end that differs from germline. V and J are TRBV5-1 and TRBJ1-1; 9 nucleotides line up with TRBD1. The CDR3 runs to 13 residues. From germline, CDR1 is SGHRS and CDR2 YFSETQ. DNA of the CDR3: TGCGCCAGCAGTACCACAGGGGGCACTGAAGCTTCCTTT. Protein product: CASSTTGGTEASF. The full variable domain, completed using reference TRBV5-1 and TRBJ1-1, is KAGVTQTPRYLIKTRGQQVTLSCSPISGHRSVSWYQQTPGQGLQFLFEYFSETQRNKGNFPGRFSGRQFSNSRSEMNVSTLELGDSALYLCASSTTGGTEASFGQGTRLTVV.

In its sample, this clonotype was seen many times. CDR3 sequence: CASSPNWETQYF. DNA of the CDR3: TGTGCCAGCAGCCCAAATTGGGAGACCCAGTACTTC. This chain connects TRBV7-8 to TRBJ2-5; the D is unclear. Germline loops: CDR1 SGHVS, CDR2 FQNEAQ. Between the trimmed V and J ends, which lost 5 bases and 5 bases, there was a span of 9 bases. The CDR3 spans 12 residues.

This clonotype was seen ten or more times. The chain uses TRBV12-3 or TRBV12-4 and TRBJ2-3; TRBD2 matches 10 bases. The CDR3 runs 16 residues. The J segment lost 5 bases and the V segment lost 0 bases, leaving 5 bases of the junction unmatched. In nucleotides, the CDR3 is TGTGCCAGCAGTTTAGCCGGGACTAGCGCCTTAGATACGCAGTATTTT. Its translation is CASSLAGTSALDTQYF.

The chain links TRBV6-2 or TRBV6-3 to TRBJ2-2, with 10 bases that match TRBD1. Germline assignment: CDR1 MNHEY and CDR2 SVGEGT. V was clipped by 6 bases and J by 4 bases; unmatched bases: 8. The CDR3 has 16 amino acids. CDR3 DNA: TGTGCCAGCAGCCTCGACAGGGGGCGGCCCACCGGGGAGCTGTTTTTT. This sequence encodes CASSLDRGRPTGELFF.

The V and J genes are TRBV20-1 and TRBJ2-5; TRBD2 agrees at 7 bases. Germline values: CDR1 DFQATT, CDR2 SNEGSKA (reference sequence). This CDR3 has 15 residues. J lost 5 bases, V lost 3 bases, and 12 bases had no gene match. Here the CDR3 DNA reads TGCAGTGCTAGTGATCAGGGCGGGGGTCGGGAGACCCAGTACTTC. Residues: CSASDQGGGRETQYF.

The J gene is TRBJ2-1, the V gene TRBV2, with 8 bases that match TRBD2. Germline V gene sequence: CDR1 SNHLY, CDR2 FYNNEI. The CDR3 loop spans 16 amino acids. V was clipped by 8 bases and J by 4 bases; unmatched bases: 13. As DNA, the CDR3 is TGTGCCAGCCTCTTGGTGGCGGGGGGTCTGTACAATGAGCAGTTCTTC. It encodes CASLLVAGGLYNEQFF.

Here the CDR3 DNA reads TGTGCCAGCAGCGTAGGGACAGGCTACTATGGCTACACCTTC. Amino acid sequence: CASSVGTGYYGYTF. The rearrangement links TRBV9 to TRBJ1-2, with 7 positions matching TRBD1. Looked up from germline, CDR1 is SGDLS and CDR2 is YYNGEE. This CDR3 is 14 amino acids long. The V segment lost 0 bases and the J segment 3 bases; nucleotides outside the gene matches: 2.

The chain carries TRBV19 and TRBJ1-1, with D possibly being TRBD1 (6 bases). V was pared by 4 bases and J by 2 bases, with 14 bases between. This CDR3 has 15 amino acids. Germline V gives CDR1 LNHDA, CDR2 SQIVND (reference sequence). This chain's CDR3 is CASSNTGTRNTEAFF. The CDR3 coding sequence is TGTGCCAGTAGTAACACCGGGACACGAAACACTGAAGCTTTCTTT.

The CDR3 reads CASSPSRDTETQYF. The DNA for the CDR3 is TGCGCCAGCAGCCCGTCCAGGGATACGGAGACCCAGTACTTC. This chain joins TRBV4-1 and TRBJ2-5; tentative D call: TRBD1 (5 bases). V lost 4 bases and J lost 5, with 14 bases in between. The CDR3 covers 14 residues. In germline, CDR1 is MGHRA, CDR2 YSYEKL.

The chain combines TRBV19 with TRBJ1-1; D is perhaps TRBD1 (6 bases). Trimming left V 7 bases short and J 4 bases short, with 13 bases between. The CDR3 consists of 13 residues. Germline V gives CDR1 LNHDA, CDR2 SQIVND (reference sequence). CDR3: CASTPGVGTEAFF. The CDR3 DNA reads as TGTGCCAGTACCCCAGGGGTGGGCACTGAAGCTTTCTTT.